This record looks at one T cell receptor beta chain sequence and its context. Its specificity is unknown. The data are from a study of OX40 agonist ivuxolimab in advanced cancers. Study details: The eligibility criteria allowed prior anti-PD-1, anti-PD-L1 or anti-CTLA-4 therapy, and around 40% had some. Whole-study results and caveats: CD8+ T cells showed, on average, more clonal expansion than CD4+ cells.

Sequencing used immunoSEQ multiplex PCR; TCRdb keeps in-frame clones, though not all of them. In the table there are approximately 80,000 clones, roughly 88% of which are singletons. The CDR3 consists of 15 residues. Trimming cost V 1 base and J 7 bases, with 11 bases left between them. Germline CDR1 SGHAT, CDR2 FQNNGV. The sequencing used CD4+ or CD8+ T cells sorted from blood, collected in a trial of the OX40 agonist ivuxolimab. This TCR was recovered from an adult with an advanced solid tumor such as melanoma, head and neck, liver or kidney cancer. The chain combines TRBV11-2 with TRBJ1-6, with D possibly being TRBD1 (5 bases). The CDR3: CASSLGAGTNSPLHF. In DNA, the CDR3 is TGTGCCAGCAGCTTAGGGGCAGGGACGAATTCACCCCTCCACTTT.